The 2 T cell receptor beta chains given below trace back to one sample, sequenced in a study of cytomegalovirus exposure and HLA in healthy donors. Primers: 60 Vbeta forward and 13 Jbeta reverse. Generated by immunoSEQ multiplex PCR, the TCRdb table keeps only in-frame clones and is missing some. The sample comprises over 150,000 clones, just under 80% of which are singletons, and about 1.3% rests with the top ten. The sequenced material came from PBMCs. These receptors all stem from a woman aged 50 to 65 in good health and CMV-seronegative.

The chain recombines TRBV2 with TRBJ2-7, with 13 bases lining up with TRBD2. After removal of 6 bases from V and 6 bases from J, the junction contained 5 bases not matched to a gene. This CDR3 contains 14 residues. Germline lookup yields CDR1 SNHLY and CDR2 FYNNEI. The CDR3 bases are TGTGCCAGCAGACTAGCGGGAGGGCCCTCCGAGCAGTACTTC. Translating it yields CASRLAGGPSEQYF.

Worth noting for this clone: An end of the junction does not agree with germline; a read error may underlie this. The chain links TRBV6-5 to TRBJ1-2; TRBD1 matches at 8 bases. CDR1 and CDR2 from the germline V gene are MNHEY and SVGAGI. CDR3 length: 11 residues. Here the CDR3 DNA reads TGTGCCAGCAGTTACCCGGGACAGGCCGTCTTC. Translation gives CASSYPGQAVF.